This record looks at one TCR beta chain sequence and its context. Its recognized antigen is unknown. No base quality values were provided; no much bigger clone lies one nucleotide off. Flow cytometry confirmed the purity of CD4+ and CD8+ cells that had been isolated by positive magnetic bead selection on an AutoMACS. After a first flow cytometry screen using a TCR V beta antibody panel, clonal expansions were characterized through TCRB deep sequencing of sorted CD8+ fractions. Isolation of peripheral blood mononuclear cells was done through Ficoll-Paque PLUS density gradient separation. Using Nucleospin Tissue or Tissue XS kits, DNA was extracted from CD4-enriched, CD8-enriched or PBMC samples, with quantification by a Qubit 2.0 fluorometer. Trimming at the junction amounts to 7 bases on V and 6 bases on J, and the germline ends lie 15 bases apart. Taken from cysteine to phenylalanine, the CDR3 has 14 residues. The read is trimmed to its CDR3 DNA, 42 bases read in frame from base 1. CDR1 and CDR2, per the germline V gene (reference sequence), are SEHNR and FQNEAQ.

The data are from a study of somatic mutations in cytotoxic T cells in rheumatoid arthritis (TCRdb year 2017). General notes on the study: Peripheral blood (just under 31 ml EDTA) was collected from patients immediately after diagnosis and before any treatment began. The median ages of the patient and control groups were essentially identical. TCRB deep sequencing was performed for some 60 rheumatoid arthritis patients and approximately 20 healthy controls. Whether expanded CD8+ T-cell clones in untreated, newly diagnosed rheumatoid arthritis carry somatic mutations was the study question, and clonality was characterized with TCRB deep sequencing. Some T-cell populations stained with V beta antibodies were sorted by flow on a FACSAria II or Sony SH800 to nearly 100% purity, with sorted V beta1+ cells additionally subjected to TCRB sequencing. The paper's findings and limits, for the study overall: In 8 out of 65 patients, more than 20% of CD8+ cells belonged to the largest CD8+ clone, while several identical CD8+ TCRB sequences were shared between blood and synovial fluid. The antigen targets of the expanded CD8+ clones were unknown, and absence from virus-specific databases did not rule out viral specificity. There was no significant difference in CD8+ T-cell clonality between rheumatoid arthritis patients and age-matched healthy controls. No adjustment for multiple comparisons was made for the slight TRBV07 underrepresentation in patients. CD8+ clonality increased with age in patients (Spearman r of about 0.49) but not in healthy controls.

The immunoSEQ assay was applied to genomic DNA for TCRB CDR3 sequencing. Turning to the authors' computational methods: Only a few patient CD8+ clones larger than 1% matched published virus-specific TCRB sequences when compared against them. Nothing other than productive TCRB rearrangements was included in the analyses. A clone was defined by a unique TCRB CDR3 sequence, and clonality was computed as a productive clonality index based on Shannon entropy. To calculate repertoire overlap between two samples, the template counts of each clone were considered relative to each sample's total templates. A correlation with a Spearman r of 0.6 to 0.65 was found between V-gene usage by flow cytometry and V-gene usage by TCRB sequencing. TCRdb re-hosts the immuneACCESS table, in-frame sequences only. Its copies lack some clones; in the studies checked, an unresolved V gene accounts for under half of them, and the cause for the rest is not known. V and J calls and clone size are given by that table; D and trimming were obtained from the DNA. The sample table records 13,000 to 15,000 clones; over 70% of these occur just once. The ten most abundant clones make up roughly 7.4% of the sample.

The receptor comes from an adult with rheumatoid arthritis. The sample consisted of CD8+ T cells sorted from blood. The chain was built from TRBV7-9 and TRBJ1-4; the D segment could be TRBD1, given 6 matching bases. Here the CDR3 is given as CASMPGGYYEKLFF. In nucleotide form, the sequence is TGTGCCAGCATGCCGGGGGGCTATTATGAAAAACTGTTTTTT. This CDR3, with the reference TRBV7-9 and TRBJ1-4 proteins standing in past its ends, gives the full variable domain DTGVSQNPRHKITKRGQNVTFRCDPISEHNRLYWYRQTLGQGPEFLTYFQNEAQLEKSRLLSDRFSAERPKGSFSTLEIQRTEQGDSAMYLCASMPGGYYEKLFFGSGTQLSVL.